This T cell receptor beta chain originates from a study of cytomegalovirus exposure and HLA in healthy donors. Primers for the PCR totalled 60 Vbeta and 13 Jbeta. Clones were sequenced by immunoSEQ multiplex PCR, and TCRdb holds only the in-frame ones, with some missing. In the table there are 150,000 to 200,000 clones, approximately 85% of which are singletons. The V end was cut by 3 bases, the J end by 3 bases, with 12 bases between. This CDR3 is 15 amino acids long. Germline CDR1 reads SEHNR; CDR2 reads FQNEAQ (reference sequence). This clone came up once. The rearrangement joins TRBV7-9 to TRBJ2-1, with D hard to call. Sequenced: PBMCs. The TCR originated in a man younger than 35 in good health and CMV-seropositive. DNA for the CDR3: TGTGCCAGCAGCTTCCAGACTGGATTCTACAATGAGCAGTTCTTC. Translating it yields CASSFQTGFYNEQFF.